The source of this TCR beta chain is a study of cytomegalovirus exposure and HLA in healthy donors. Study-level background: An early data release held 79 million or so unique TCRs from HLA-typed donors. General study points: In an earlier analysis, about 87% or about 30%: the productive usage of most TCR beta V segments.

In germline, CDR1 is MGHDK, CDR2 SYGVNS. This CDR3 has 12 residues. V dropped 5 bases and J dropped 10; count of bases not matched to a gene: 4. The study ran its PCR with 60 Vbeta and 13 Jbeta primers. Sequencing was performed with immunoSEQ multiplex PCR; in TCRdb, only in-frame clones are kept and a portion is missing. The sample records roughly 100,000 clones, 75% to 85% being singletons. This clone was counted only a few times. Its antigen is not known. This TCR derives from a woman in her thirties or forties in good health and CMV-seronegative. This rearrangement joins TRBV25-1 to TRBJ2-3, with 9 bases fitting TRBD2. Sequenced material: PBMCs. Written as DNA, the CDR3 is TGTGCCAGCAGTCACCTAGCGGGGCCGCAGTATTTT. It codes for CASSHLAGPQYF.